This record concerns one T cell receptor (beta chain) sequence. Its target is unknown. Sequencing was at deep level. DNA input for the unsorted PBMC replicate PCRs was about 300 ng, 31,000 or so T cell genomes. Repertoires were generated with immunoSEQ multiplex PCR, while TCRdb's copy carries only in-frame clones and drops some. Of nearly 500,000 clones detected, 70% to 80% appear once; the ten largest clones hold 10% to 15%. With 5 bases removed from V and 4 bases from J, the gap between germline ends came to 9 bases. This CDR3 has 12 residues. CDR1 is SGHVS and CDR2 is FQNEAQ in the germline V gene. All of the donors resided in Nashville, Tennessee, and each was a Caucasian adult. The data stem from a study of shared clonotypes between healthy human individuals. Study results and caveats: It was expected that sequencing depth would affect clonotype sharing among donors.

Specimen: PBMCs. The genes are TRBV7-8 and TRBJ2-7; D perhaps matches TRBD1 (5 bases). The receptor comes from a woman aged 35 to 49 in good health. Some clones in this sample may be carry-over from other donors' samples. The CDR3 here is CASSIDSYEQYF. The CDR3 nucleotides read TGTGCCAGCAGCATCGACAGTTACGAGCAGTACTTC.